This is a list of T cell receptor beta chains from one sample in a study of blood T cell repertoires in COVID-19. Data came from immunoSEQ multiplex PCR; TCRdb stores just in-frame clones and leaves some out. The table has under 150,000 clones, approximately 84% seen once. Sequencing used peripheral blood. The receptors come from a human donor in a cohort sampled during active COVID-19. Each CDR3 is given with its conserved first and last residue. The order of the fields is CDR3 DNA, CDR3 protein, V gene, clone size, J gene, D gene. D genes are given only for firm matches. For some rows the clone size is stated as once, few or many, or as a class when expanded; others skip it.

CDR3 DNA: TGTGCCACCAACAGCAGTAGGGGGGGCGCGTGCTATGGCTACACCTTC
CDR3 protein: CATNSSRGGACYGYTF
V gene: TRBV19
clone size: -
J gene: TRBJ1-2
D gene: -

CDR3 DNA: TGTGCCAGCAGCCCGGGACAGCGTAATCAGCCCCAGCATTTT
CDR3 protein: CASSPGQRNQPQHF
V gene: TRBV6-5
clone size: -
J gene: TRBJ1-5
D gene: TRBD1

CDR3 DNA: TGTGCCAGCAGTGAAGTTCCGGACAGGGTTGGTGCACCCCTCCACTTT
CDR3 protein: CASSEVPDRVGAPLHF
V gene: TRBV2
clone size: -
J gene: TRBJ1-6
D gene: TRBD1

CDR3 DNA: TGTGCCAGCAGTCGGACTGTCCAAGAGACCCAGTACTTC
CDR3 protein: CASSRTVQETQYF
V gene: TRBV5-6
clone size: -
J gene: TRBJ2-5
D gene: -

CDR3 DNA: TGTGCCAGCAGCCGGACAGGGAGGCACGAGCAGTACTTC
CDR3 protein: CASSRTGRHEQYF
V gene: TRBV3-1/TRBV3-2
clone size: -
J gene: TRBJ2-7
D gene: TRBD1

CDR3 DNA: TGTGCCAGCAGCGCTCGGGGGGCCTCCCCAACGAACACTGAAGCTTTCTTT
CDR3 protein: CASSARGASPTNTEAFF
V gene: TRBV7-3
clone size: -
J gene: TRBJ1-1
D gene: -

CDR3 DNA: TGTGCCAGCAGGAGGACTGGTACCGGGGAGCTGTTTTTT
CDR3 protein: CASRRTGTGELFF
V gene: TRBV27
clone size: -
J gene: TRBJ2-2
D gene: -

CDR3 DNA: TGTGCCAGCAGTTCCCCAGGGGTCCCGAATGAAAAACTGTTTTTT
CDR3 protein: CASSSPGVPNEKLFF
V gene: TRBV28
clone size: once
J gene: TRBJ1-4
D gene: -

CDR3 DNA: TGTGCCAGCACTTTGGACTACCAAGAGACCCAGTACTTC
CDR3 protein: CASTLDYQETQYF
V gene: TRBV12-3/TRBV12-4
clone size: few
J gene: TRBJ2-5
D gene: -

CDR3 DNA: TGTGCCAGTAGTGCCGAGACTAGCGGCGTAGGCCACAATGAGCAGTTCTTC
CDR3 protein: CASSAETSGVGHNEQFF
V gene: TRBV19
clone size: -
J gene: TRBJ2-1
D gene: TRBD2

CDR3 DNA: TGTGCCAGCAGCTCGACAGGAATCTACGAGCAGTACTTC
CDR3 protein: CASSSTGIYEQYF
V gene: TRBV7-2
clone size: -
J gene: TRBJ2-7
D gene: -

CDR3 DNA: TGTGCCAGTAGAATCATTAGTACGAACACTGAAGCTTTCTTT
CDR3 protein: CASRIISTNTEAFF
V gene: TRBV19
clone size: -
J gene: TRBJ1-1
D gene: -

CDR3 DNA: TGTGCCAGCAGAGCCGGGACTAGCGGCTCTAGCACAGATACGCAGTATTTT
CDR3 protein: CASRAGTSGSSTDTQYF
V gene: TRBV3-1/TRBV3-2
clone size: -
J gene: TRBJ2-3
D gene: TRBD2

CDR3 DNA: TGTGCCAGCAGTCGGACAGGGGGAATGACTGAAGCTTTCTTT
CDR3 protein: CASSRTGGMTEAFF
V gene: TRBV5-6
clone size: few
J gene: TRBJ1-1
D gene: TRBD1

CDR3 DNA: TGTGCCAGCAGCTTGGAGGAGGGCTATGGCTACACCTTC
CDR3 protein: CASSLEEGYGYTF
V gene: TRBV5-6
clone size: few
J gene: TRBJ1-2
D gene: -

CDR3 DNA: TGTGCCAGCAGCTTAAATGCAGGGGGATCCGGGGAGCTGTTTTTT
CDR3 protein: CASSLNAGGSGELFF
V gene: TRBV11-2
clone size: few
J gene: TRBJ2-2
D gene: TRBD1